Each of the 12 T cell receptor beta chains below was sequenced from the same sample in a study of blood T cell repertoires in COVID-19. Only in-frame clones appear in the TCRdb table, and some are missing; sequencing was by immunoSEQ multiplex PCR. This table has more than 15,000 clones, around 89% appearing once. The sample comprised peripheral blood. These receptors originate from a woman aged 55-70 years with active COVID-19.

The V gene is TRBV28, the J gene TRBJ1-1; no firm D call. Germline V gene lookup returns CDR1 MDHEN and CDR2 SYDVKM. The CDR3 is 14 amino acids. V was pared by 5 bases and J by 1 base, with 11 bases between. The CDR3 bases are TGTGCCAGCAGTCCCTTGGTGGCGAACACTGAAGCTTTCTTT. Translation: CASSPLVANTEAFF.

CDR3 residues: CAITPGTGTLYGYTF. The CDR3 nucleotides read TGTGCCATCACCCCCGGGACAGGGACCCTCTATGGCTACACCTTC. The V call is TRBV10-3, the J call TRBJ1-2; 9 nucleotides agree with TRBD1. CDR1 and CDR2 (germline): ENHRY, SYGVKD. This CDR3 is 15 amino acids long. The trim removed 7 bases at V and 4 bases at J, leaving 10 bases unmatched.

This rearrangement joins TRBV3-1 (or the pseudogene TRBV3-2) to TRBJ1-1, with D uncertain. Trimming pared 4 bases from V and 7 bases from J, leaving 10 bases between. There are 12 residues in the CDR3. Germline values: CDR1 LGHDT, CDR2 YNNKEL (reference sequence). CDR3 sequence reads: CASSLSGVEAFF. Here the CDR3 DNA reads TGTGCCAGCAGCCTAAGCGGGGTTGAAGCTTTCTTT.

The CDR3, as DNA: TGTGCCAGCACCGGGAGGGCAGCCTACGAGCAGTACTTC. Protein: CASTGRAAYEQYF. The rearrangement uses TRBV12-3 or TRBV12-4 and TRBJ2-7; TRBD2 aligns across 8 bases. The V segment lost 7 bases and the J segment 2 bases; nucleotides outside the gene matches: 4. This CDR3 comprises 13 residues.

The sample holds a few counts of this clone. The rearrangement joins TRBV27 to TRBJ2-1; 10 nucleotides line up with TRBD1. Per the germline V gene, CDR1 is MNHEY and CDR2 is SMNVEV (reference sequence). The J segment lost 5 bases and the V segment lost 6 bases, leaving 10 bases of the junction unmatched. The CDR3 has 16 amino acids. The CDR3 here is CASRPWGQGTNNEQFF. CDR3 DNA: TGTGCCAGCAGGCCATGGGGACAGGGGACGAACAATGAGCAGTTCTTC.

This clone was seen a single time. The chain has TRBV5-4 and TRBJ1-2; the D is unclear. Germline V CDR1 and CDR2: SGHNT, YYREEE (reference sequence). Trimming stripped 0 bases from V and 5 bases from J, with 11 bases between. The CDR3 is 14 amino acids. In DNA, the CDR3 is TGTGCCAGCAGCTTGGGACCGGGTATATATGGCTACACCTTC. It yields the protein CASSLGPGIYGYTF.

This chain links TRBV9 with TRBJ2-1; TRBD2 is a possible D gene (6 bases). CDR3 size: 12 residues. Trimming took off 0 bases at V and 15 bases at J, with 13 bases between the two ends. Germline assignment: CDR1 SGDLS and CDR2 YYNGEE. The CDR3 region has the DNA TGTGCCAGCAGCGTAGGGGCGGGGCCGGGGTTCTTC. It specifies CASSVGAGPGFF.

This chain connects TRBV9 to TRBJ1-2; 7 bases are a match to TRBD1. With V trimmed by 3 bases and J by 0 bases, 2 bases remained unmatched. Germline lookup yields CDR1 SGDLS and CDR2 YYNGEE. This CDR3 spans 14 amino acids. The CDR3 region is CASSGGQTNYGYTF. The CDR3 DNA reads as TGTGCCAGCAGCGGGGGACAGACTAACTATGGCTACACCTTC.

This clone was detected a few times. The genes are TRBV7-9 and TRBJ1-6; maybe TRBD1 (6 bases). Germline loops: CDR1 SEHNR, CDR2 FQNEAQ (reference sequence). The CDR3 totals 15 residues. V lost 4 bases and J lost 7, with 14 bases in between. This chain's CDR3 is CASSSSDRLNSPLHF. In DNA, the CDR3 is TGTGCCAGCAGCTCCTCGGACAGACTAAATTCACCCCTCCACTTT.

The rearrangement joins TRBV2 to TRBJ1-6, with D uncertain. Germline V gene lookup returns CDR1 SNHLY and CDR2 FYNNEI. V dropped 5 bases and J dropped 7 bases, with 9 bases sitting between them. The CDR3 spans 13 residues. The CDR3: CASSTTGNSPLHF. The CDR3 DNA reads as TGTGCCAGCAGTACCACCGGGAATTCACCCCTCCACTTT.

This chain links TRBV27 with TRBJ2-1, with 12 bases matching TRBD2. The trim removed 5 bases at V and 4 bases at J, leaving 9 bases unmatched. Per the germline V gene, CDR1 is MNHEY and CDR2 is SMNVEV (reference sequence). The CDR3 runs 17 residues. CDR3 amino acids: CASSKGRTSGNYNEQFF. As DNA, the CDR3 is TGTGCCAGCAGTAAGGGGCGGACTAGCGGGAATTACAATGAGCAGTTCTTC.

The V and J genes are TRBV11-2 and TRBJ1-3; a possible D gene is TRBD1 (5 bases). V lost 1 base to trimming and J lost 2 bases, with 12 bases between them. From germline, CDR1 is SGHAT and CDR2 FQNNGV. The CDR3 runs to 16 residues. CDR3: CASSLAPARAGNTIYF. CDR3 bases: TGTGCCAGCAGCTTAGCCCCGGCCAGGGCTGGAAACACCATATATTTT. Complete variable domain (other parts from reference TRBV11-2 and TRBJ1-3): EAGVAQSPRYKIIEKRQSVAFWCNPISGHATLYWYQQILGQGPKLLIQFQNNGVVDDSQLPKDRFSAERLKGVDSTLKIQPAKLEDSAVYLCASSLAPARAGNTIYFGEGSWLTVV.